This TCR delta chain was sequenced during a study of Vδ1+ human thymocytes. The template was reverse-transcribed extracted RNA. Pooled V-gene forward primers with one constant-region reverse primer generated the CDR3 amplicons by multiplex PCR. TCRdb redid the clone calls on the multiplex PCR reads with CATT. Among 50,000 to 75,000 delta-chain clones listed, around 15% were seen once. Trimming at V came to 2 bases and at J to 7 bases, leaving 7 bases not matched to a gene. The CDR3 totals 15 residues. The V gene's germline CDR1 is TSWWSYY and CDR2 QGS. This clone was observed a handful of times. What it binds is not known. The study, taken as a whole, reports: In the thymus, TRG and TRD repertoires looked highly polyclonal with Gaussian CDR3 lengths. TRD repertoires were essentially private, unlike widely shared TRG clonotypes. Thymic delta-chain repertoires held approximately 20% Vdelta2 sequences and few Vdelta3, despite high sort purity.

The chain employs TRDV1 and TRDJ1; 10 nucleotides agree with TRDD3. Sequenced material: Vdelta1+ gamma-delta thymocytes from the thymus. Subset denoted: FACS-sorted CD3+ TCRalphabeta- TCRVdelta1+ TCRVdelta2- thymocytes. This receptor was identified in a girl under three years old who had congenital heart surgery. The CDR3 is CALGESLTGGFKLIF. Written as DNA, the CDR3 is TGTGCTCTTGGGGAATCCCTTACTGGGGGATTTAAACTCATCTTT.